The rows below give T cell receptor beta chains drawn from one sample of a study of T cell responses to AZD1222 COVID-19 vaccine. Sequencing used immunoSEQ multiplex PCR; TCRdb keeps in-frame clones, though not all of them. Of around 130,000 clones listed, about 86% were seen once; the top ten hold roughly 3.1%. The sequences come from peripheral blood, collected 28 days after the second AZD1222 dose. Every receptor here comes from an adult who received the AZD1222 COVID-19 vaccine. CDR3s include the opening cysteine and the closing phenylalanine or tryptophan. A D gene is named only where the DNA matches it firmly. Size is stated for part of the rows, as once, few or many counts, or as a class when the clone is expanded.

length,J,V,D,size,DNA,CDR3
14,TRBJ2-7,TRBV6-5,TRBD1,.,TGTGCCAGCAGACCGGGACAGGGCCTCTACGAGCAGTACTTC,CASRPGQGLYEQYF
15,TRBJ2-5,TRBV5-1,.,.,TGCGCCAGCAGCTCGCTTCCTCGGGGAAAAGAGACCCAGTACTTC,CASSSLPRGKETQYF
13,TRBJ2-7,TRBV19,.,.,TGTGCCTGCAGTGGTAGGGCCCCACACGAGCAGTACTTC,CACSGRAPHEQYF
13,TRBJ1-2,TRBV28,TRBD1,.,TGTGCCAGCAGCTTACAGGGGTTTGGTGGCTACACCTTC,CASSLQGFGGYTF
16,TRBJ2-2,TRBV7-8,.,.,TGTGCCAGCAGCTTTGAGGCAGGGTCGAACACCGGGGAGCTGTTTTTT,CASSFEAGSNTGELFF
15,TRBJ2-7,TRBV5-4,TRBD1,few,TGTGCCAGCAGCTCGCGATCCAGGGGGCAGAACGAGCAGTACTTC,CASSSRSRGQNEQYF
15,TRBJ1-4,TRBV12-5,.,.,TGTGCTAGTGGTTTGAGTCAGACAACTAATGAAAAACTGTTTTTT,CASGLSQTTNEKLFF
14,TRBJ2-5,TRBV7-3,.,.,TGTGCCAGCAGCTCAGGACCCATCGGAGAGACCCAGTACTTC,CASSSGPIGETQYF
15,TRBJ1-1,TRBV6-2/TRBV6-3,.,few,TGTGCCAGCAGTTACGGCCCGCTAGTGAGCACTGAAGCTTTCTTT,CASSYGPLVSTEAFF
16,TRBJ2-3,TRBV5-4,TRBD2,.,TGTGCCAGCAGGCCCCCAAGCGGGGGGAGCACAGATACGCAGTATTTT,CASRPPSGGSTDTQYF
15,TRBJ2-1,TRBV3-1/TRBV3-2,.,.,TGTGCCAGCAGCCAAGGGCGGGTGATAGCCGATGAGCAGTTCTTC,CASSQGRVIADEQFF
10,TRBJ2-3,TRBV6-5,.,.,TGTGCCAGCGGTCTCGGTCCGCAGTATTTT,CASGLGPQYF
12,TRBJ1-3,TRBV5-1,.,.,TGCGCCAGCAGCTTGGATGGAAACACCATATATTTT,CASSLDGNTIYF
16,TRBJ1-5,TRBV27,TRBD1,.,TGTGCCAGCAGTTGCCCAGACAGGGTAAGCAATCAGCCCCAGCATTTT,CASSCPDRVSNQPQHF
14,TRBJ1-1,TRBV6-5,.,.,TGTGCCAGCAGTTCCCTTTTAGATTACACTGAAGCTTTCTTT,CASSSLLDYTEAFF
14,TRBJ1-2,TRBV5-4,TRBD1,.,TGTGCCAGCAGCACCCGACAGGGCGACTATGGCTACACCTTC,CASSTRQGDYGYTF
14,TRBJ1-1,TRBV2,.,few,TGTGCCAGCAGAGTTAGCCTCATGAACACTGAAGCTTTCTTT,CASRVSLMNTEAFF
13,TRBJ1-2,TRBV2,TRBD1,.,TGTGCCAGCAGTGAAACAGGGGTGTATGGCTACACCTTC,CASSETGVYGYTF
13,TRBJ2-7,TRBV2,.,.,TGTGCCAGCAGTGAGGACGACTCCTACGAGCAGTACTTC,CASSEDDSYEQYF
14,TRBJ1-5,TRBV25-1,.,once,TGTGCCAGCAGGAAGGACAGTGACAATCAGCCCCAGCATTTT,CASRKDSDNQPQHF
14,TRBJ1-1,TRBV5-1,.,.,TGCGCCAGCAGCTTGCTGGGGGCGAACACTGAAGCTTTCTTT,CASSLLGANTEAFF
13,TRBJ1-2,TRBV12-3/TRBV12-4,.,.,TGTGCCAGCACCTTTGGCGGGGGCTATGGCTACACCTTC,CASTFGGGYGYTF
14,TRBJ1-6,TRBV5-6,.,.,TGTGCCAGCGGCACAGGCCGTTATAATTCACCCCTCCACTTT,CASGTGRYNSPLHF
14,TRBJ2-3,TRBV5-1,.,.,TGCGCCAGCAGCTTGGTGGAGGGCACAGATACGCAGTATTTT,CASSLVEGTDTQYF
14,TRBJ2-7,TRBV6-5,.,.,TGTGCCAGCAACCCCGCGGTCAAGGCCTACGAGCAGTACTTC,CASNPAVKAYEQYF
15,TRBJ1-2,TRBV11-3,.,.,TGTGCCAGCAGCTTAGTTCCGGGACCCAACTATGGCTACACCTTC,CASSLVPGPNYGYTF
15,TRBJ1-3,TRBV3-1/TRBV3-2,.,.,TGTGCCAGCAGCCAAGATCTGGCGGAACGAAACACCATATATTTT,CASSQDLAERNTIYF
14,TRBJ2-2,TRBV4-1,.,.,TGCGCCAGCAGCCAAGCACAGCTGACCGGGGAGCTGTTTTTT,CASSQAQLTGELFF